This T cell receptor beta chain is from a study of T cell responses to AZD1222 COVID-19 vaccine (TCRdb year 2021). Background on the whole study: AZD1222 recipients given second doses at about 4 weeks or at about 12 weeks were pooled, since spike-specific TCR depth and breadth were not found to differ between the two schedules. TCR sequencing was performed for roughly 240 trial participants, of whom 207 were given two doses of AZD1222 and some 26 were given two doses of MenACWY control vaccine. Enrollment into the trials was organized by age into subgroups of 18-55, 56-69 and 70-plus years, and those subgroups contained roughly 140, 27 and 60 TCR-sequenced participants, respectively. Results and caveats for the whole study, not just this receptor: Nearly half of unique spike-specific TCRs reportedly recognized epitopes outside regions mutated in the B.1.351 and B.1.1.7 variants. Because no day 14 peak-response samples were available, the repertoires could be characterized only after the peak T cell response. Participants were mostly white British, with more females than males. The authors suggested clonal diversity may have been underestimated. The 56-69-year group was small, and its depth increase did not reach significance, likely because of low power. Only a handful of AZD1222 recipients were SARS-CoV-2 seropositive at baseline, limiting conclusions about previously exposed vaccinees. After two AZD1222 doses, spike-specific TCR breadth and depth were significantly higher than at day 0 and than in MenACWY recipients. Vaccine-associated CD4 TCRs spanned the whole spike protein, with dominant responses in regions 160-218 and 743-854.

Details on this clone: Its binding antigen is unknown. No base quality information exists; no much larger clone differs at one position.

The time point label for this specimen denotes: baseline before first vaccination. Vaccinee samples were obtained from the UK trials COV001 and COV002, which included a single-blind randomized controlled phase 2/3 trial of AZD1222 (ChAdOx1 nCoV-19) in healthy adults. For TCRbeta chain sequencing, PBMC samples were collected from trial participants at day 0 and at day 28 after the second dose. Trimming costs V 6 bases and J 8 bases, and their ends lie 16 bases apart. The CDR3 goes from the cysteine to the phenylalanine over 13 residues. Only CDR3 DNA remains: 39 bases, in frame from the first base. The CDR3 regions of human TCRbeta chains were subjected to immunosequencing. In the authors' own workflow: Repertoire TCRs were checked for matches against a reference library of SARS-CoV-2-specific TCRs that had been generated using the MIRA antigen-specificity platform. Breadth meant the fraction of unique TCRs that were SARS-CoV-2-associated, whereas depth meant the fraction of total T cells that were SARS-CoV-2-associated. Each spike-specific TCR was assigned to its reactive spike region and to a CD4 or CD8 class using the MIRA data. Log10-transformed breadth and depth values were compared by one-way ANOVA with Sidak's multiple comparisons tests. TCRdb stores this immuneACCESS table with in-frame sequences only. Part of the clones is absent; in the studies checked, under half of the shortfall reflects unresolved V genes, and no reason is known for the rest. The V and J calls and clone size are taken from that table; D and trimming were inferred from the DNA. The sample table lists approximately 90,000 clones, around 90% of them with a count of one. In total, the top ten clones hold 8.4% of the sample.

The sequence links TRBV12-3 or TRBV12-4 to TRBJ1-1, with TRBD1 as a weak D call on 6 bases. The material sequenced was peripheral blood, taken on day 0 of AZD1222 vaccination. This receptor was identified in an adult in good health. The CDR3 corresponds to CASSRTRGLEAFF. In nucleotide form, the sequence is TGTGCCAGCAGCCGAACCAGGGGATTAGAAGCTTTCTTT.